Shown below are 9 T cell receptor beta chains from a single sample sequenced in a study of blood T cell repertoires in COVID-19. The protocol was immunoSEQ multiplex PCR, while the TCRdb copy is restricted to in-frame clones and leaves out a portion. The sample includes roughly 40,000 clones, about 92% seen only once; the top ten take about 0.34%. The sequenced sample was peripheral blood. The receptors stem from a man aged 45-60 years with COVID-19, enrolled during active disease.

This chain connects TRBV5-8 to TRBJ2-3, with TRBD2 identical over 12 bases. Trimming removed 5 bases from V and 5 bases from J; junction bases left unmatched: 6. Germline V gives CDR1 SGHTS, CDR2 YDEGEE. The length of the CDR3 is 15 residues. The CDR3 region is CASRYGLAGLDTQYF. As DNA, the CDR3 is TGTGCCAGCAGATACGGACTAGCGGGACTAGATACGCAGTATTTT. The full variable domain, completed using reference TRBV5-8 and TRBJ2-3, is EAGVTQSPTHLIKTRGQQATLRCSPISGHTSVYWYQQALGLGLQFLLWYDEGEERNRGNFPPRFSGRQFPNYSSELNVNALELEDSALYLCASRYGLAGLDTQYFGPGTRLTVL.

The chain joins TRBV5-1 to TRBJ1-1, with a possible D match to TRBD1 (6 bases). This CDR3 contains 15 residues. The V end lost 4 bases, the J end lost 11 bases, and 24 bases lay between the germline ends. Germline V CDR1 and CDR2: SGHRS, YFSETQ. The CDR3 loop is CASSLLSGGGESAFF. The CDR3 DNA follows: TGCGCCAGCAGCCTACTAAGTGGGGGGGGCGAGTCTGCTTTCTTT.

In nucleotides, the CDR3 is TGTGCCAGCAGCGACAGGGCGAACACCGGGGAGCTGTTTTTT. Translated: CASSDRANTGELFF. This chain joins TRBV9 and TRBJ2-2, with D possibly matching TRBD1 (6 bases). The CDR3 runs to 14 residues. CDR1 is SGDLS and CDR2 is YYNGEE in the germline V gene. Trimming removed 3 bases at V and 0 bases at J, with 6 bases between.

The genes are TRBV19 and TRBJ1-1, with D possibly matching TRBD1 (5 bases). CDR1 is LNHDA and CDR2 is SQIVND in the germline V gene (reference sequence). Deletions cut 7 bases from V and 0 bases from J, with 12 bases between. This CDR3 is 14 amino acids long. CDR3 sequence: CASNAGRMNTEAFF. The CDR3 nucleotides are TGTGCCAGTAATGCAGGGCGCATGAACACTGAAGCTTTCTTT.

The chain employs TRBV7-2 and TRBJ1-1; unclear D gene. Germline V lookup: CDR1 SGHTA, CDR2 FQGNSA. The CDR3 is 12 residues long. Trimming left V 0 bases short and J 8 bases short, with 7 bases between. The CDR3 reads CASSLARKEAFF. CDR3 in DNA: TGTGCCAGCAGCTTAGCCAGAAAAGAAGCTTTCTTT.

This chain joins TRBV2 and TRBJ1-1, with 8 bases identical to TRBD1. Germline CDR1 is SNHLY and CDR2 is FYNNEI. CDR3 length: 14 amino acids. After removal of 2 bases from V and 3 bases from J, the junction contained 2 bases not matched to a gene. The CDR3 loop reads CASSEQGAYTEAFF. The CDR3 DNA reads TGTGCCAGCAGTGAACAGGGGGCTTACACTGAAGCTTTCTTT.

The rearrangement links TRBV28 to TRBJ2-7; possible D gene TRBD2, 5 bases. V was cut by 5 bases and J by 5 bases, with 10 bases left in between. The CDR3 loop spans 12 amino acids. Germline CDR1 reads MDHEN; CDR2 reads SYDVKM. Here the CDR3 reads CASSEGVHEQYF. Here the CDR3 DNA reads TGTGCCAGCAGTGAGGGTGTCCACGAGCAGTACTTC.

The chain is built from TRBV15 and TRBJ2-7, with a weak D call TRBD2 (6 bases). The CDR3 is 14 amino acids. Trimming stripped 5 bases from V and 2 bases from J, with 13 bases between. Germline loops: CDR1 LNHNV, CDR2 YYDKDF (reference sequence). CDR3 bases: TGTGCCACCAGCCGCCGGGGGACTCCCTACGAGCAGTACTTC. It codes for CATSRRGTPYEQYF.

Concerning this clone: A junction boundary mismatches the germline segment, possibly from a read error. The chain is built from TRBV2 and TRBJ1-2, with 8 bases aligning to TRBD1. CDR3 size: 11 residues. CDR1 is SNHLY, CDR2 FYNNEI, per germline. CDR3 coding DNA: TGTGCCAGCAGAACAGGGGGAAAAAGCGCCTTC. Translation: CASRTGGKSAF.